This TCR beta chain was sequenced during a study of T cells in Graves' hyperthyroidism and ophthalmopathy. Study in general: Blood from the periphery was taken at initial diagnosis, before any treatment. Overall study findings and caveats: The model foresaw ophthalmopathy a median roughly 6.3 months prior to onset.

Those patients with uncontrolled infection, other autoimmune disease, pregnancy or lactation were excluded. This clonotype was detected many times. Its antigen remains unknown. Amplified TCR beta CDR3 regions derived from RNA transcripts. The study used the HTBI primer set for a first-round RT-PCR of the TCR CDR3. Each CDR3 protein is one row after TCRdb ran MiXCR on the multiplex PCR reads. The sample has roughly 500,000 distinct CDR3 sequences, roughly 25% seen once. The CDR3 is made up of 14 amino acids. The germline V gene encodes CDR1 DFQATT and CDR2 SNEGSKA (reference sequence). V was shortened by 1 base and J by 2 bases, with 11 bases between the two germline ends.

This receptor was taken from a woman aged 30 to 39 with Graves' ophthalmopathy. The genes are TRBV20-1 and TRBJ2-5; a possible D gene is TRBD1 (5 bases). Sequencing was performed on blood. CDR3 DNA: TGCAGTGCTAGAGGGTTTGGGGCTCAAGAGACCCAGTACTTC. It codes for CSARGFGAQETQYF.